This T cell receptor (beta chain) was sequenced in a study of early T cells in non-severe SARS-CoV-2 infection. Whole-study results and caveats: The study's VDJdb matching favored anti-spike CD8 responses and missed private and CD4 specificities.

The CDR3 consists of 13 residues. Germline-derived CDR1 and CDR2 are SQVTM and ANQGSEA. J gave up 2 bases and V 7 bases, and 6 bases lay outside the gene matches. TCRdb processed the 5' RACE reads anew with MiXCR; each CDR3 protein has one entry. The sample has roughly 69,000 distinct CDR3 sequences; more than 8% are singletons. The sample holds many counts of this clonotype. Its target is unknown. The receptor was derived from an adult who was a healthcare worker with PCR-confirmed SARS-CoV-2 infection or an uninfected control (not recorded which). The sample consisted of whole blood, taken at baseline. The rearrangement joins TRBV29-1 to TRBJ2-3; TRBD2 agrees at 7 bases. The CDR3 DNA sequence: TGCAGCGCAACTAGCGAGAACACAGATACGCAGTATTTT. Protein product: CSATSENTDTQYF.